These T cell receptor beta chains were read from a single sample in a study of identical twins. TCRdb redid the calling of the 5' RACE reads with MiXCR, one entry per CDR3 protein. The repertoire includes 700,000 or so distinct CDR3 sequences, over 8.5% of them detected once, and approximately 0.89% sits in the top ten. Separately, the same data were catalogued under a study of yellow fever vaccine responses in identical twins.

Material: PBMCs. These receptors all stem from a woman between 18 and 30 years old in good health. CDR3s include the opening cysteine and the closing phenylalanine or tryptophan.

CDR3 protein | V gene
CASTQGNIQYF | TRBV12-3/TRBV12-4
CASSQDFIGGELFF | TRBV14
CASSQASGRFTEQFF | TRBV4-3
CASSQTGGSSYEQYF | TRBV4-2
CSASGKPYEQYF | TRBV20-1
CASSWALNTEAFF | TRBV7-2
CATGATGRGTDTQYF | TRBV27
CASTQGNSYEQYF | TRBV7-9
CATSDLTGDTYNEQFF | TRBV24-1
CASSLALGAYNSPLHF | TRBV7-2
CASSPIRGLGDNEQFF | TRBV16
CASSHAREQYF | TRBV6-6
CASSPAVGNTIYF | TRBV4-1
CASSPDSAKNIQYF | TRBV7-2
CSARTGDTEAFF | TRBV20-1
CASSVGTGVEQYF | TRBV9
CASSPRDSQQETQYF | TRBV7-9
CASRRDRGSDTQYF | TRBV28
CASRASGRSSYEQYF | TRBV12-3/TRBV12-4
CSVEPDIYNEQFF | TRBV29-1
CASSQDPPGPGSAYEQYF | TRBV4-2
CASAAGEFSTDTQYF | TRBV28
CASSESRYEQYF | TRBV10-2
CASTGFGEKLFF | TRBV10-2
CSVAPPETQYF | TRBV29-1
CASSLARGLAKQGGQFF | TRBV7-2
CSVANGFDSGNTIYF | TRBV29-1
CASSSGTKGIEQFF | TRBV10-1
CSARYPLAGVYEQYF | TRBV20-1
CATSLRPNTGELFF | TRBV28
CASSYGLAFDEQYF | TRBV6-2/TRBV6-3
CASRSQVVYGGAGNEQFF | TRBV5-4
CASSAEVGDTQYF | TRBV9
CASSQRALYEQFF | TRBV4-2
CASSLLGGRTDTQYF | TRBV5-1
CASSQDLTSGAQDTQYF | TRBV3-1
CASSVRQGEGYTF | TRBV9
CASSQANSGNYGYTF | TRBV4-3
CASTVLAGGQFF | TRBV6-6
CASSGAGLFEAFF | TRBV27
CASGPDTSTDTQYF | TRBV11-2
CASSSQLGSRSYNEQFF | TRBV28
CASGLVSSRGGETQYF | TRBV12-5
CASGLFTTDTQYF | TRBV12-5
CASREQGVGELFF | TRBV7-2
CSVDFIVAFSSYNEQFF | TRBV29-1
CASRRGDTDTQYF | TRBV6-6
CASSLGLKNNEQFF | TRBV7-9
CASSRGIPYEQYF | TRBV11-2